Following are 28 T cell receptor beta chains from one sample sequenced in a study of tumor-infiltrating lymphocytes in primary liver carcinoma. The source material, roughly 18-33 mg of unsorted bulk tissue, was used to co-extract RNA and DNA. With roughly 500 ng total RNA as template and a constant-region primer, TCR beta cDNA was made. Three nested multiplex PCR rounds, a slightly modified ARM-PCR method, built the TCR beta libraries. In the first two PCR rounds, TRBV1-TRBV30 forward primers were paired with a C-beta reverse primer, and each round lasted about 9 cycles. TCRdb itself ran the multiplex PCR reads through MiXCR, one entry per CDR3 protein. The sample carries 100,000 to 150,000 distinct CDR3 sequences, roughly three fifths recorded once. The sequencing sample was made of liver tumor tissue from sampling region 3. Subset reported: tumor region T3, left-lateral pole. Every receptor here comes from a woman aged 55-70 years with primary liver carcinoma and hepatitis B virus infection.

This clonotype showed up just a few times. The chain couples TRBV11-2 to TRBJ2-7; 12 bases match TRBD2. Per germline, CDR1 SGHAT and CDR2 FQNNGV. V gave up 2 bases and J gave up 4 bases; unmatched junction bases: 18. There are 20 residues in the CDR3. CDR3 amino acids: CASSLTNSGLAGRYKYEQYF. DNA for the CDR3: TGTGCCAGCAGCTTAACGAACTCGGGACTAGCGGGCCGATACAAGTACGAGCAGTACTTC.

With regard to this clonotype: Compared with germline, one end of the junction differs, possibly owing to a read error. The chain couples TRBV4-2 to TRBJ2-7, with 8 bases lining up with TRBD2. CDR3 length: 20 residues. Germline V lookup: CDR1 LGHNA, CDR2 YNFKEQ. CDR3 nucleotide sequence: TGTGCCAGCAGCCCCTCGGTCGGCGGGAGGAAACAGGCTTCCCTCCACGAGCAGTATTTC. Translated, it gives CASSPSVGGRKQASLHEQYF.

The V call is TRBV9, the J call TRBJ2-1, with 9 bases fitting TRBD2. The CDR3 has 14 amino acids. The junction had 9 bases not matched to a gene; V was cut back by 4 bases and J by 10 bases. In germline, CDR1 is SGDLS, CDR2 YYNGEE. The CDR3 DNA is TGTGCCAGCAGCCCCCGTATGCTAGCGGGGGAGCAGTTCTTC. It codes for CASSPRMLAGEQFF.

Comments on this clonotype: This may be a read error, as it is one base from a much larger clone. CDR3 in DNA: TGTGCCAGCATGAGGGGTGGGACCGAGAATACGCAGTATTTT. As protein: CASMRGGTENTQYF. The chain combines TRBV2 with TRBJ2-3, with D perhaps given as TRBD1 or TRBD2 (5 bases each). Deletions cut 7 bases from V and 7 bases from J, with 18 bases between. The CDR3 covers 14 residues. Germline CDR1 reads SNHLY; CDR2 reads FYNNEI.

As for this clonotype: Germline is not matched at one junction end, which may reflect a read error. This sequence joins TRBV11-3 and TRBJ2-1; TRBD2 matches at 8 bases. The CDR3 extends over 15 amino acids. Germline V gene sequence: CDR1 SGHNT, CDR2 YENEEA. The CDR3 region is CVSSLRGSGKNEQFF. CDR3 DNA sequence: TGTGTCAGCAGCCTTCGGGGTAGCGGGAAAAATGAGCAGTTCTTC.

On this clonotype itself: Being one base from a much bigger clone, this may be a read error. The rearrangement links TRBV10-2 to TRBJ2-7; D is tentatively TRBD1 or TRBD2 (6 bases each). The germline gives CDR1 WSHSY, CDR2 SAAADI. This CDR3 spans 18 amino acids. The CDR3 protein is CASSGGAARSKNSYKQYF. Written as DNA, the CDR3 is TGCGCCAGCAGTGGGGGGGCCGCTCGCTCTAAGAACTCCTACAAGCAGTACTTC.

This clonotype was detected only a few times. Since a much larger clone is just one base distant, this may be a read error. CDR3 sequence reads: CASSLKLARSSNEQFF. CDR3 bases: TGTGCCAGCAGCTTAAAACTAGCGCGATCAAGCAATGAGCAGTTCTTC. The chain recombines TRBV5-6 with TRBJ2-1; 7 positions agree with TRBD2. The ends lost 2 bases at V and 6 bases at J; junction bases unmatched: 11. CDR3 length: 16 residues. Germline V gene data show CDR1 as SGHDT and CDR2 as YYEEEE.

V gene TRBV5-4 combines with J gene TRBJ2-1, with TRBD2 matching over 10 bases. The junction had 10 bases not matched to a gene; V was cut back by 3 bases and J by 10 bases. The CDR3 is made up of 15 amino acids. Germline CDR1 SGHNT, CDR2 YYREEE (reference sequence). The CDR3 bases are TGTGCCAGCAGCTCAAGTCAGGGGACTAGCGAGGAGCAGTTCTTC. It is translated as CASSSSQGTSEEQFF.

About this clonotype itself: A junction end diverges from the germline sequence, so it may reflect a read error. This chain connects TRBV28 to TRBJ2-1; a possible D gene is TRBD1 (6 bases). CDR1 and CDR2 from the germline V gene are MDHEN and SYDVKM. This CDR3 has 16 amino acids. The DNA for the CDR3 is TGTACCAGCAGCACCTTAAGGGATAGGGGGTACAATGAGCAGTTCTTC. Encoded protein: CTSSTLRDRGYNEQFF.

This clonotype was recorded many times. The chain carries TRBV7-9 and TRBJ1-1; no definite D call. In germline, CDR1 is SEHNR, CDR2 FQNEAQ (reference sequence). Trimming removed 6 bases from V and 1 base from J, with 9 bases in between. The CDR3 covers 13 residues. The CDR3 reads CASRRQENTEAFF. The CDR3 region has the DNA TGTGCCAGCAGAAGGCAGGAGAACACTGAAGCTTTCTTT.

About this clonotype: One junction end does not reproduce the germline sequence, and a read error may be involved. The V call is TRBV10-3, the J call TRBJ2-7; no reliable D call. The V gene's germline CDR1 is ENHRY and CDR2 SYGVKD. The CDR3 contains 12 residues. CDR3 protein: CAISEDSYVQYF. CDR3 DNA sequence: TGTGCCATCAGTGAAGACTCCTACGTGCAGTACTTC.

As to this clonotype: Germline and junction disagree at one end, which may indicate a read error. CDR3 DNA: TGCGCCAGCAGTGATTTACAAGGGGCGGCCGGGGACCTGTTTTTT. Protein product: CASSDLQGAAGDLFF. V gene TRBV10-1 combines with J gene TRBJ2-2, with D perhaps given as TRBD1 or TRBD2 (5 bases each). The CDR3 totals 15 residues. The V gene's germline CDR1 is WNHNN and CDR2 SYGVQD (reference sequence).

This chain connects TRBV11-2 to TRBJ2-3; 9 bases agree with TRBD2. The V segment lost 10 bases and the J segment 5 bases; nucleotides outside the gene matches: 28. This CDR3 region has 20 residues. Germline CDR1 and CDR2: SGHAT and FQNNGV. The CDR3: CATSLDLSGLAGEGIDTQYF. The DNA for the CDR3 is TGTGCCACTAGCTTAGATCTAAGCGGGTTAGCGGGAGAAGGGATAGATACGCAGTATTTT. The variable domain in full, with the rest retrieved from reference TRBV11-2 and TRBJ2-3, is EAGVAQSPRYKIIEKRQSVAFWCNPISGHATLYWYQQILGQGPKLLIQFQNNGVVDDSQLPKDRFSAERLKGVDSTLKIQPAKLEDSAVYLCATSLDLSGLAGEGIDTQYFGPGTRLTVL.

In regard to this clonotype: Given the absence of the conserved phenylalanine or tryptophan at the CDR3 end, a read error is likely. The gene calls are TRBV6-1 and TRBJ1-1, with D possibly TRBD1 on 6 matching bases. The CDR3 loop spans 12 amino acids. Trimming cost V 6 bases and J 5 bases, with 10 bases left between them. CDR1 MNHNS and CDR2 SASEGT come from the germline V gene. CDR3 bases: TGTGCCAGCAGCGGAAGGGGGACTGAAGCTTTCCTT. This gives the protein CASSGRGTEAFL.

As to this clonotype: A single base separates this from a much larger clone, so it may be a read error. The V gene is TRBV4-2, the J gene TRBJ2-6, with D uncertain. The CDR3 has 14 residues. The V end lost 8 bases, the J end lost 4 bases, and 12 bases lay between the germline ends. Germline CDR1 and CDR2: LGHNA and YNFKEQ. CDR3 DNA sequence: TGTGCCAGCGGCCCAATACAAGGGGCCAACGTCCTGACTTTC. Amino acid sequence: CASGPIQGANVLTF.

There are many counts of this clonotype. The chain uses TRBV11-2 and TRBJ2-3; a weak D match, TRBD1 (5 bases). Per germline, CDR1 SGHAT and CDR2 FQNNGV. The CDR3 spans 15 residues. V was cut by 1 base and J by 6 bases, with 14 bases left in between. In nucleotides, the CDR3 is TGTGCCAGCAGCTTAGGGGGCTGGCCGAAGGATACGCAGTATTTT. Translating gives CASSLGGWPKDTQYF.

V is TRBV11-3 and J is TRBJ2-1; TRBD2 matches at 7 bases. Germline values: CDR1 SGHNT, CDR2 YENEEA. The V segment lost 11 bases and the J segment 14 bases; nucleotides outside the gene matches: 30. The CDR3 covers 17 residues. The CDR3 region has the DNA TGTGCCGACAGCTTAGGTCGGGGGGAGTGGGGTGTCGATGGGAAGTTCTTC. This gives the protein CADSLGRGEWGVDGKFF.

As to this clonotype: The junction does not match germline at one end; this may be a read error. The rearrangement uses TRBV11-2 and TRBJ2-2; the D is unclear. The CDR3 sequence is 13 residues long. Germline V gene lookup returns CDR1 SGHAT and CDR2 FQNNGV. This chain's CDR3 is CASSLDMTGKLFF. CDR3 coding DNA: TGTGCCAGTAGCTTAGATATGACTGGGAAGCTGTTTTTT. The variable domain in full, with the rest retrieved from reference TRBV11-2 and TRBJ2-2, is EAGVAQSPRYKIIEKRQSVAFWCNPISGHATLYWYQQILGQGPKLLIQFQNNGVVDDSQLPKDRFSAERLKGVDSTLKIQPAKLEDSAVYLCASSLDMTGKLFFGEGSRLTVL.

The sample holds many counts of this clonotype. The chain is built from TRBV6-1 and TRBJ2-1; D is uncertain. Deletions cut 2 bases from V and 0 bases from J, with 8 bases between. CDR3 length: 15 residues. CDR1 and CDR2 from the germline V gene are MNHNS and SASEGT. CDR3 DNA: TGTGCCAGCAGTGAATACACCAGCTCCTACAATGAGCAGTTCTTC. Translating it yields CASSEYTSSYNEQFF.

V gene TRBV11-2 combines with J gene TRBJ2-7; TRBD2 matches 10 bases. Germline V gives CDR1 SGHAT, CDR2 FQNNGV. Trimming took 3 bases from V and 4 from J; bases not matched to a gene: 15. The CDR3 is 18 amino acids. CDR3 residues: CASSFLVASGGNLYEQYF. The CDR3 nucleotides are TGTGCCAGCAGCTTCCTGGTGGCTAGCGGGGGTAACCTGTACGAGCAGTACTTC.

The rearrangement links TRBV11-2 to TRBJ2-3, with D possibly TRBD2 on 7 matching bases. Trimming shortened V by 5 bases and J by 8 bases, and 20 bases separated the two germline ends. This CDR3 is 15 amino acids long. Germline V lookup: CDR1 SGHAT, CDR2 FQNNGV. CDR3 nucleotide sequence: TGTGCCAGCAGCGCCCAACTAGCGCAAGGGGGTACGCAGTATTTT. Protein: CASSAQLAQGGTQYF.

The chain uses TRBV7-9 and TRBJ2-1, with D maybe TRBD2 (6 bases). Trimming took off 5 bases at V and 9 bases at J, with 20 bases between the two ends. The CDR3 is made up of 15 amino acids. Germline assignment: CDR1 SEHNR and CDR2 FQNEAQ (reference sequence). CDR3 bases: TGTGCCAGCAGCATTAAGGTTGCGGGATATAGTGAGCAGTTCTTC. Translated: CASSIKVAGYSEQFF.

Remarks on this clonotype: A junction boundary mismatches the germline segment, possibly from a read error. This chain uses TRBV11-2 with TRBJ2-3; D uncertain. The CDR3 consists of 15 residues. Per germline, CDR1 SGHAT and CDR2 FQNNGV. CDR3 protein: CASSSDLDNTDAQYF. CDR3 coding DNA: TGTGCCAGCAGCTCAGATCTGGATAATACAGATGCGCAGTATTTT.

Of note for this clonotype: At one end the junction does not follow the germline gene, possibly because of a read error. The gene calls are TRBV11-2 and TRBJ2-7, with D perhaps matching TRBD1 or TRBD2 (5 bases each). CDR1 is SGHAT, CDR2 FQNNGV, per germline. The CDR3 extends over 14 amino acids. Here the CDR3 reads CASSITSGTYEQHF. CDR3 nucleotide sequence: TGTGCGAGCAGCATTACCTCCGGGACCTACGAGCAGCACTTC.

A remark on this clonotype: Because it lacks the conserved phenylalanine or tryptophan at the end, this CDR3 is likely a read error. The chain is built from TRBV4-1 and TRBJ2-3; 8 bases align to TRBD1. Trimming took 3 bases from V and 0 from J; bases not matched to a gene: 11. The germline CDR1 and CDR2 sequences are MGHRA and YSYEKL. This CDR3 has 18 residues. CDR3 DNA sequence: TGCGCCAGCAGCCACAGGGACAGGCGAACTTCTAGCACAGATACGCAGTATATT. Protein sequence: CASSHRDRRTSSTDTQYI.

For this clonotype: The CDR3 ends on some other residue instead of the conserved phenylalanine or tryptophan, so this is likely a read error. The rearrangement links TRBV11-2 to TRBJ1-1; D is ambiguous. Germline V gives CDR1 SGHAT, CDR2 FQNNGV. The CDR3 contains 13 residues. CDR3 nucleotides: TGTGCCAGCGGCTTAAGCCCGCTCACTGAAGCTTTCTTA. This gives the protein CASGLSPLTEAFL.

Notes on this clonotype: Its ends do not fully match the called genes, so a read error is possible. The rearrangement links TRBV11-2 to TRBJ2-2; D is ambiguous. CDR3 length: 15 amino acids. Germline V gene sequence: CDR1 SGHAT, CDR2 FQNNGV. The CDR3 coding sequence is TGTGCTAGCATCCATCCGCAAGGACCGACCGGGGAGCTGTTTTTT. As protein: CASIHPQGPTGELFF. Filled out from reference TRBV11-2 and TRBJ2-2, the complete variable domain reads EAGVAQSPRYKIIEKRQSVAFWCNPISGHATLYWYQQILGQGPKLLIQFQNNGVVDDSQLPKDRFSAERLKGVDSTLKIQPAKLEDSAVYLCASIHPQGPTGELFFGEGSRLTVL.

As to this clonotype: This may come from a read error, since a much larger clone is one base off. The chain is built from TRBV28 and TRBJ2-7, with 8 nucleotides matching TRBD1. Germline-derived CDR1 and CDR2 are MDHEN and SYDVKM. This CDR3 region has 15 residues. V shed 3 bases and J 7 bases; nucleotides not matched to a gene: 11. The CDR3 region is CASSLQGQGVEEQYF. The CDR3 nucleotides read TGTGCCAGCAGTTTGCAAGGACAGGGTGTGGAGGAGCAGTACTTC.